The rows below give T cell receptor beta chains drawn from one sample of a study of untreated major depressive disorder. Clones were read by immunoSEQ multiplex PCR, and TCRdb kept only the in-frame ones, dropping some. Altogether approximately 20,000 clones are present, more than 75% being singletons, with the ten largest covering around 0.76%. Sequenced input: CD4+ T cells from PBMCs. The receptors stem from a woman between 25 and 40 years old in good health. Both conserved end residues are trimmed from each CDR3.

>TRBV2|TRBJ1-4
ASSGTGLNEKLF
>TRBV2|TRBJ2-6
ASNGGGARANVLT
>TRBV9|TRBJ2-2
ASSVVPRGGTGELF
>TRBV5-1|TRBJ2-7
ASRSGTGSYEQY
>TRBV2|TRBJ2-7
ASSGLAGGTYEQY
>TRBV5-6|TRBJ2-2
ASSLMGGANTGELF
>TRBV12-5|TRBJ2-1
ASGLVLPLSVNSYNEQF
>TRBV28|TRBJ1-6
ASSFTVSGSPLH
>TRBV19|TRBJ1-3
ASSIRSMSSGNTIY
>TRBV7-9|TRBJ1-2
ASIPTGANYGYT
>TRBV4-1|TRBJ2-4
ASSQVLMAGGSQNIQY
>TRBV2|TRBJ1-6
ASSPGTGGNSPLH
>TRBV2|TRBJ2-7
ASKKAVTGTEQY
>TRBV14|TRBJ1-6
ASSQGQYNSPLH
>TRBV7-8|TRBJ2-7
ASSPREGANEQY
>TRBV15|TRBJ1-5
ATSRVPGGNQPQH
>TRBV29-1|TRBJ2-5
SVAATLGQETQY
>TRBV11-1|TRBJ2-3
ASSLSRSTDTQY
>TRBV20-1|TRBJ2-5
SARRETQY
>TRBV4-1|TRBJ1-3
ASSQLGGRGNTIY
>TRBV19|TRBJ1-5
ASSHTNQPQH
>TRBV4-3|TRBJ1-2
ASSLTGQGTYGYT
>TRBV5-6|TRBJ2-7
ASSLRMTAGNLKNEQY
>TRBV30|TRBJ2-5
AWSTETQY
>TRBV21-1|TRBJ2-7
ASTQKWTSGASSYEQY
>TRBV7-6|TRBJ2-7
ASSLRQGSEQY
>TRBV28|TRBJ2-7
ASSLEGYHYEQY